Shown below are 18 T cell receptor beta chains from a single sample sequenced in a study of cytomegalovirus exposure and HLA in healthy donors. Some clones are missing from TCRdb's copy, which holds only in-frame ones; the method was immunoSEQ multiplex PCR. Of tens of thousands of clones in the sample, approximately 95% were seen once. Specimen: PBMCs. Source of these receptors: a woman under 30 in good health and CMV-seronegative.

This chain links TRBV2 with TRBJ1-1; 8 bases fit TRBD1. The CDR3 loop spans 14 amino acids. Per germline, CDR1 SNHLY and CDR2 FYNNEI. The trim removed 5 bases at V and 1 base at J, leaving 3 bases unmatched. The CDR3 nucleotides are TGTGCCAGCAGTACCGGACAGGGGAACACTGAAGCTTTCTTT. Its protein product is CASSTGQGNTEAFF.

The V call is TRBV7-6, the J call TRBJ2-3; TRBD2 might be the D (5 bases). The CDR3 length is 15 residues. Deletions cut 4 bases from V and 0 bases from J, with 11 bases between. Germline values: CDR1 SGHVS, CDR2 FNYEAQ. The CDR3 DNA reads TGTGCCAGCAGCTCGGGGTTATTTAGCACAGATACGCAGTATTTT. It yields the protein CASSSGLFSTDTQYF.

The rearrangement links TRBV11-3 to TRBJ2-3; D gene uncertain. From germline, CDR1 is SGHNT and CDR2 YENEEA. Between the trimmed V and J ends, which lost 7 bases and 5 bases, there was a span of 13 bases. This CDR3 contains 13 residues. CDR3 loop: CASNSPFGDTQYF. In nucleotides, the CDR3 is TGTGCCAGCAATAGTCCCTTCGGAGATACGCAGTATTTT. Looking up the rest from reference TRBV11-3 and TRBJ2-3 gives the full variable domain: EAGVVQSPRYKIIEKKQPVAFWCNPISGHNTLYWYLQNLGQGPELLIRYENEEAVDDSQLPKDRFSAERLKGVDSTLKIQPAELGDSAVYLCASNSPFGDTQYFGPGTRLTVL.

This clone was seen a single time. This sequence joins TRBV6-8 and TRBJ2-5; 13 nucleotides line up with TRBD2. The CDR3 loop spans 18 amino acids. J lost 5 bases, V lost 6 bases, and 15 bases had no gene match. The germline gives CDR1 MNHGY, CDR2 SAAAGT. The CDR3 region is CASSHPTSGRAMTETQYF. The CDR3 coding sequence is TGTGCCAGCAGCCACCCTACTAGCGGGAGGGCCATGACGGAGACCCAGTACTTC.

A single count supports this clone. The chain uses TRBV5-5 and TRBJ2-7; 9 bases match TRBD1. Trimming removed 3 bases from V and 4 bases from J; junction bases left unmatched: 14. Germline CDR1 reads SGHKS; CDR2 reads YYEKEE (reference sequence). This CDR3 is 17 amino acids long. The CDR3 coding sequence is TGTGCCAGCAGCTCCGATTTCCGGACAGGGGCACTTTACGAGCAGTACTTC. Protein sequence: CASSSDFRTGALYEQYF.

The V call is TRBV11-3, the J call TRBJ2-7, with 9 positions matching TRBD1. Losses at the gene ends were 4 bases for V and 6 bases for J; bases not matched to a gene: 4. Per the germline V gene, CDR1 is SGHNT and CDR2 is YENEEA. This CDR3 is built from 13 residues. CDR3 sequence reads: CASSSQGACEQYF. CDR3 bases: TGTGCCAGCAGCTCACAGGGGGCTTGCGAGCAGTACTTC.

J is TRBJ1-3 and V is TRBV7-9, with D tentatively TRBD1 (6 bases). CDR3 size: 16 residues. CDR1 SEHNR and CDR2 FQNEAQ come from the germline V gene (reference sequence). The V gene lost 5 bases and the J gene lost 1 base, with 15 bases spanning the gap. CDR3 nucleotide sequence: TGTGCCAGCAGCGTCTACCGGGACACTTCTGGAAACACCATATATTTT. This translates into CASSVYRDTSGNTIYF.

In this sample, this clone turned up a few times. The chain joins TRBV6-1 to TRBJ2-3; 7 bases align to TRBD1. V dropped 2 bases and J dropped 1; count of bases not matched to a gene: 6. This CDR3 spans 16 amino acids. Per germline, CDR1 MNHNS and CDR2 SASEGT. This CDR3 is CASSETPGQGTDTQYF. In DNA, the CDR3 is TGTGCCAGCAGTGAAACCCCCGGACAGGGCACAGATACGCAGTATTTT.

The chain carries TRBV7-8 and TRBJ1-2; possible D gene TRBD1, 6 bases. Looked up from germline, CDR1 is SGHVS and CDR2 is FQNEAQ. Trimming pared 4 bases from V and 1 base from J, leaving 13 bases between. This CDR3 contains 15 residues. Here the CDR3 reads CASSSGQHFNYGYTF. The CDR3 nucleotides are TGTGCCAGCAGCTCTGGACAGCATTTTAACTATGGCTACACCTTC.

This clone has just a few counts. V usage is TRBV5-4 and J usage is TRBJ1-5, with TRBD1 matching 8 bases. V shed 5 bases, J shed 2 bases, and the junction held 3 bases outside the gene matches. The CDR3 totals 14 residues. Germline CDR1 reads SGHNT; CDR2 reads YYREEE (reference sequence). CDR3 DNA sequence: TGTGCCAGCAGGACAGGGGCTGGCAATCAGCCCCAGCATTTT. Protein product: CASRTGAGNQPQHF.

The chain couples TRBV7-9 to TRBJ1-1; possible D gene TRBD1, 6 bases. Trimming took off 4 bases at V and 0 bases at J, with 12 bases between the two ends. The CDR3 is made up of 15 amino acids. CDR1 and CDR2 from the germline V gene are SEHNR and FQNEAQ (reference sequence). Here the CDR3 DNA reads TGTGCCAGCAGCTCCTCACAGGGAATGAACACTGAAGCTTTCTTT. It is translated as CASSSSQGMNTEAFF. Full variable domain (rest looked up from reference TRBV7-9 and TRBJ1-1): DTGVSQNPRHKITKRGQNVTFRCDPISEHNRLYWYRQTLGQGPEFLTYFQNEAQLEKSRLLSDRFSAERPKGSFSTLEIQRTEQGDSAMYLCASSSSQGMNTEAFFGQGTRLTVV.

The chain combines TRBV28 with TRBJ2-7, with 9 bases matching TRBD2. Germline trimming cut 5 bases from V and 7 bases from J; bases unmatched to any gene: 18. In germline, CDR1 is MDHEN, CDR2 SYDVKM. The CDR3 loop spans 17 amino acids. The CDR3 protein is CASSPAGGVRIPTEQYF. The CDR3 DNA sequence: TGTGCCAGCAGTCCCGCGGGGGGGGTCAGGATCCCTACGGAGCAGTACTTC.

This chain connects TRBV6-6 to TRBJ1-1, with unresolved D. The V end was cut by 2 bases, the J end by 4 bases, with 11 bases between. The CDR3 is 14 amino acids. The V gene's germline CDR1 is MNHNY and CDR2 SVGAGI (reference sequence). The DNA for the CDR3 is TGTGCCAGCAGTTACGGCCGTGCGGGCACTGAAGCTTTCTTT. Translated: CASSYGRAGTEAFF.

CDR3 sequence reads: CASSFFGLAQTYEQYF. The CDR3 DNA reads TGTGCCAGCAGTTTTTTCGGACTAGCGCAGACCTACGAGCAGTACTTC. The chain couples TRBV7-8 to TRBJ2-7, with 9 bases matching TRBD2. J lost 2 bases, V lost 6 bases, and 11 bases had no gene match. The CDR3 runs 16 residues. Germline V gene data show CDR1 as SGHVS and CDR2 as FQNEAQ.

The CDR3 nucleotides are TGTGCCAGCAAAAAACTAGCTATTGCAGATACGCAGTATTTT. As protein: CASKKLAIADTQYF. The rearrangement links TRBV6-1 to TRBJ2-3, with a possible D match to TRBD2 (6 bases). CDR3 length: 14 residues. The V gene lost 7 bases and the J gene lost 4 bases, with 15 bases spanning the gap. CDR1 is MNHNS and CDR2 is SASEGT in the germline V gene.

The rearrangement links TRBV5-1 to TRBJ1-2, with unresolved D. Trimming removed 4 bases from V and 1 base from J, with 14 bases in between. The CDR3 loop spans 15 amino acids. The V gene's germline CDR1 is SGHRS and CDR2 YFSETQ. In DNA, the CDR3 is TGCGCCAGCAGCGATGGGGAGACAATTAACTATGGCTACACCTTC. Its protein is CASSDGETINYGYTF.

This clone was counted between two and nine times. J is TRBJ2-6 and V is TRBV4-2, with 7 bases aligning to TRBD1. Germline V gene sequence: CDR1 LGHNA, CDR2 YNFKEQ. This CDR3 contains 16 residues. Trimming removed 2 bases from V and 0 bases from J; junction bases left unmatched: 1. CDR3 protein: CASSQQGDSGANVLTF. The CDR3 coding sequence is TGTGCCAGCAGCCAACAGGGGGACTCTGGGGCCAACGTCCTGACTTTC.

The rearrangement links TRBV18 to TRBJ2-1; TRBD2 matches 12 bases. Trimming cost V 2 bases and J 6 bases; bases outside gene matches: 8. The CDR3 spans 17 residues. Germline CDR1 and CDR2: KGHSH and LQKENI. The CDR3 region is CASSPKTSGSSSNEQFF. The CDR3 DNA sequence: TGTGCCAGCTCACCAAAGACTAGCGGGAGTTCCAGCAATGAGCAGTTCTTC.